This is a list of T cell receptor beta chains from one sample in a study of blood T cell repertoires in COVID-19. Libraries were prepared by immunoSEQ multiplex PCR; TCRdb keeps only in-frame clonotypes and omits some of them. This table holds 150,000 to 200,000 clones, roughly 86% found once. Material for sequencing was peripheral blood. The origin of the receptors is a woman under 40 with active or convalescent COVID-19. The CDR3 runs from the conserved cysteine through the conserved F or W. The D gene is left open where the match is weak. For some rows the clone size is stated as once, few or many, or as a class when expanded; others skip it.

NA	TRBV28	NA	TRBJ1-1	CASSSYLGTRNTEAFF	TGTGCCAGCAGCTCCTACTTAGGGACTCGGAACACTGAAGCTTTCTTT
NA	TRBV2	NA	TRBJ1-4	CASSNRRQSNNEKLFF	TGTGCCAGCAGTAACCGGCGACAGTCAAATAATGAAAAACTGTTTTTT
TRBD1	TRBV9	NA	TRBJ1-2	CASSPTYRGSDYGYTF	TGTGCCAGCAGTCCGACTTACAGGGGATCCGACTATGGCTACACCTTC
NA	TRBV3-1/TRBV3-2	NA	TRBJ2-3	CASSQVSGRTWTDTQYF	TGTGCCAGCAGCCAAGTGAGTGGGAGGACATGGACAGATACGCAGTATTTT
TRBD1	TRBV11-3	NA	TRBJ2-3	CASSPSDRGADTQYF	TGTGCCAGCAGCCCTTCGGACAGGGGGGCAGATACGCAGTATTTT
NA	TRBV7-9	NA	TRBJ1-6	CASSFPQGKGNSPLHF	TGTGCCAGCAGCTTTCCGCAGGGGAAAGGAAATTCACCCCTCCACTTT
TRBD1	TRBV7-8	NA	TRBJ1-1	CASSLIPGGTEAFF	TGTGCCAGCAGCCTCATTCCAGGGGGAACTGAAGCTTTCTTT
NA	TRBV5-1	NA	TRBJ1-3	CASSPQGSGNTIYF	TGCGCCAGCAGCCCACAGGGATCTGGAAACACCATATATTTT
TRBD1	TRBV3-1/TRBV3-2	NA	TRBJ1-2	CASSQAGQTRGYTF	TGTGCCAGCAGCCAAGCGGGACAGACGCGAGGCTACACCTTC
NA	TRBV27	NA	TRBJ2-3	CASNGGASTDTQYF	TGTGCCAGCAACGGCGGGGCAAGCACAGATACGCAGTATTTT
NA	TRBV14	NA	TRBJ2-5	CASSRGGGLETQYF	TGTGCCAGCAGCAGGGGCGGGGGCCTCGAGACCCAGTACTTC
NA	TRBV7-9	NA	TRBJ1-3	CASSPGPGNTIYF	TGTGCCAGCAGCCCAGGGCCTGGAAACACCATATATTTT
TRBD1	TRBV2	NA	TRBJ1-6	CASSEGAGGTYNSPLHF	TGTGCCAGCAGTGAAGGGGCAGGGGGCACCTATAATTCACCCCTCCACTTT
NA	TRBV27	NA	TRBJ1-1	CASKSNRATEAFF	TGTGCCAGCAAGAGTAACAGGGCCACTGAAGCTTTCTTT
TRBD1	TRBV24-1	NA	TRBJ2-2	CATSDVQGAFTGELFF	TGTGCCACCAGTGATGTACAGGGGGCATTTACCGGGGAGCTGTTTTTT
NA	TRBV10-3	many	TRBJ2-2	CAMKPGNGDTGELFF	TGTGCCATGAAACCGGGGAATGGGGACACCGGGGAGCTGTTTTTT
NA	TRBV14	NA	TRBJ1-1	CASSPQMNTEAFF	TGTGCCAGCAGCCCCCAAATGAACACTGAAGCTTTCTTT
NA	TRBV11-3	NA	TRBJ1-3	CASSLQGRSGNTIYF	TGTGCCAGCAGCTTACAGGGGCGCTCTGGAAACACCATATATTTT
NA	TRBV6-1	once	TRBJ1-2	CASSLNRDNYGYTF	TGTGCCAGCAGTCTAAACAGGGACAACTATGGCTACACCTTC
TRBD2	TRBV10-2	once	TRBJ2-7	CASSGVTSGRVYEQYF	TGCGCCAGCAGTGGGGTCACTAGCGGGAGAGTCTACGAGCAGTACTTC
TRBD2	TRBV27	NA	TRBJ2-1	CASSSGLGYNEQFF	TGTGCCAGCAGTTCTGGACTAGGGTACAATGAGCAGTTCTTC
NA	TRBV19	NA	TRBJ2-3	CASSIAGDSDTQYF	TGTGCCAGTAGTATAGCGGGAGACTCAGATACGCAGTATTTT
TRBD1	TRBV12-5	NA	TRBJ1-2	CASGAQGNYGYTF	TGTGCTAGTGGTGCACAGGGGAACTATGGCTACACCTTC
TRBD2	TRBV6-5	NA	TRBJ2-5	CAVQTGTSGAETQYF	TGTGCCGTCCAAACCGGGACTAGCGGGGCAGAGACCCAGTACTTC
NA	TRBV6-5	NA	TRBJ1-3	CASTQAWNTIYF	TGTGCCAGCACGCAGGCCTGGAACACCATATATTTT
NA	TRBV3-1/TRBV3-2	NA	TRBJ2-1	CASSQDGQYNEQFF	TGTGCCAGCAGCCAAGATGGGCAGTACAATGAGCAGTTCTTC
NA	TRBV3-1/TRBV3-2	NA	TRBJ2-7	CASSQQGRTYEQYF	TGTGCCAGCAGCCAACAGGGAAGGACCTACGAGCAGTACTTC
NA	TRBV27	NA	TRBJ1-2	CASSLDSTNYGYTF	TGTGCCAGCAGTTTAGACAGTACTAACTATGGCTACACCTTC
NA	TRBV2	once	TRBJ2-1	CASSQDIPQQFF	TGTGCCAGCAGTCAGGACATCCCACAGCAGTTCTTC
NA	TRBV29-1	NA	TRBJ2-7	CSVVVRSSYEQYF	TGCAGCGTTGTTGTACGTAGCTCCTACGAGCAGTACTTC
TRBD1	TRBV18	NA	TRBJ2-7	CASSKEGAHYEQYF	TGTGCCAGCTCAAAAGAGGGGGCCCATTACGAGCAGTACTTC
NA	TRBV6-5	NA	TRBJ2-2	CATRYHLGNTGELFF	TGTGCCACCCGGTACCACCTCGGGAACACCGGGGAGCTGTTTTTT
TRBD2	TRBV19	NA	TRBJ2-1	CASSIEGLAGYNEQFF	TGTGCCAGTAGTATTGAGGGACTAGCGGGCTACAATGAGCAGTTCTTC
NA	TRBV11-3	NA	TRBJ1-6	CASSPRGQESPLHF	TGTGCCAGCAGCCCGAGAGGGCAAGAATCACCCCTCCACTTT
NA	TRBV6-1	NA	TRBJ2-3	CASSEGLTDTQYF	TGTGCCAGCAGTGAGGGGCTCACAGATACGCAGTATTTT
NA	TRBV5-1	NA	TRBJ2-6	CASSLGGSGANVLTF	TGCGCCAGCAGCCTCGGAGGCTCTGGGGCCAACGTCCTGACTTTC
NA	TRBV5-5	NA	TRBJ1-6	CASSLEPGDNSPLHF	TGTGCCAGCAGCTTAGAACCAGGGGATAATTCACCCCTCCACTTT
NA	TRBV10-3	NA	TRBJ2-2	CAISDGQNSNTGELFF	TGTGCCATCAGTGACGGACAGAATTCGAACACCGGGGAGCTGTTTTTT
NA	TRBV11-2	NA	TRBJ1-1	CASSLGPVNTEAFF	TGTGCCAGCAGCTTAGGCCCGGTGAACACTGAAGCTTTCTTT
NA	TRBV9	NA	TRBJ2-1	CASSVTGNEQFF	TGTGCCAGCAGCGTAACGGGCAATGAGCAGTTCTTC
NA	TRBV9	NA	TRBJ2-2	CASSPPETNTGELFF	TGTGCCAGCAGCCCCCCCGAGACGAACACCGGGGAGCTGTTTTTT